The rows below give T cell receptor beta chains drawn from one sample of a study of cytomegalovirus exposure and HLA in healthy donors. The assay was immunoSEQ multiplex PCR, and TCRdb's table has in-frame clones only and misses some. The data contain about 120,000 clones, 75% to 85% of them seen just once; the ten biggest clones take up around 9.5%. Sequenced sample: PBMCs. These receptors were taken from a female donor in good health and CMV-seropositive. The CDR3 runs from the conserved cysteine through the conserved F or W. A D gene is named only where the DNA matches it firmly. Clone sizes are given selectively: once, few, many, or a class where the clone is expanded.

>15|.|TRBJ1-2|.|TRBV7-8
TGTGCCAGCAGTCCCCCAGGGAGGTTCCTCTATGGCTACACCTTC
CASSPPGRFLYGYTF
>15|.|TRBJ1-4|.|TRBV28
TGTGCCAGCAGTTTATACAGGTCGGGAGGGGAAAAACTGTTTTTT
CASSLYRSGGEKLFF
>16|.|TRBJ1-3|.|TRBV5-6
TGTGCCAGCAGCTCCGCGTCGGGAGGGGATGGAAACACCATATATTTT
CASSSASGGDGNTIYF
>13|.|TRBJ2-6|.|TRBV5-1
TGCGCCAGCAGCGTAGAAGGGGCCAACGTCCTGACTTTC
CASSVEGANVLTF
>17|TRBD1|TRBJ1-2|.|TRBV12-5
TGTGCTAGTGGCCCCGCCCAGACAGGGCGTTATAACTATGGCTACACCTTC
CASGPAQTGRYNYGYTF
>18|.|TRBJ1-4|.|TRBV5-6
TGTGCCAGCAGCTTGGGCTTCGGGGGGGCAAGGATTCATGAAAAACTGTTTTTT
CASSLGFGGARIHEKLFF
>16|.|TRBJ1-2|few|TRBV10-3
TGTGCCATCAGCGACCCACACCAGGGCCGGTGGGGTGGCTACACCTTC
CAISDPHQGRWGGYTF
>15|.|TRBJ1-2|.|TRBV6-6
TGTGCCAGCAGTTACGTGGCGGGTCACACCTATGGCTACACCTTC
CASSYVAGHTYGYTF
>16|.|TRBJ2-7|.|TRBV5-1
TGCGCCAGCAGCCAATTGCCGGGAGAGAGCTCCTACGAGCAGTACTTC
CASSQLPGESSYEQYF
>15|TRBD1|TRBJ2-3|.|TRBV7-3
TGTGCCAGCAGCCGCACAGGGGTCCTCACAGATACGCAGTATTTT
CASSRTGVLTDTQYF
>13|.|TRBJ1-6|few|TRBV6-1
TGTGCCAGCCGAAGAGAAGGGGATTCACCCCTCCACTTT
CASRREGDSPLHF
>17|TRBD1|TRBJ1-1|.|TRBV19
TGTGCCAGTAATAATAGAACCCGACAGGGAATGAACACTGAAGCTTTCTTT
CASNNRTRQGMNTEAFF
>14|.|TRBJ2-2|.|TRBV7-2
TGTGCCAGCAGGCGTTCTGAGAACACCGGGGAGCTGTTTTTT
CASRRSENTGELFF
>15|.|TRBJ1-6|.|TRBV6-4
TGTGCCAGCAGTAAATCAGACAGCGATAATTCACCCCTCCACTTT
CASSKSDSDNSPLHF
>19|TRBD1|TRBJ2-1|.|TRBV5-4
TGTGCCAGCAGCTCGTTCTCTCGTATTACAGGGGGCCCCTACAATGAGCAGTTCTTC
CASSSFSRITGGPYNEQFF
>16|TRBD2|TRBJ2-7|.|TRBV11-2
TGTGCCAGCAGCCCCCGAACTAGCGGGGGGGCGGGAGAGCAGTACTTC
CASSPRTSGGAGEQYF
>12|.|TRBJ1-4|.|TRBV30
TGTGCCTGGAGTCTCCCGAATGAAAAACTGTTTTTT
CAWSLPNEKLFF
>13|.|TRBJ2-5|once|TRBV5-4
TGTGCCAGCAGCCCCGGACAGCAAGAGACCCAGTACTTC
CASSPGQQETQYF
>15|.|TRBJ1-3|.|TRBV5-4
TGTGCCAGCAGCTCCGGGACTCTTAGCGGGAACACCATATATTTT
CASSSGTLSGNTIYF
>13|TRBD2|TRBJ2-2|.|TRBV10-1
TGCGCCAGCCAGCGGGGGAGGACCGGGGAGCTGTTTTTT
CASQRGRTGELFF
>14|TRBD2|TRBJ2-7|.|TRBV6-5
TGTGCCAGCAGTTACGCGGGGGGGTCCTACGAGCAGTACTTC
CASSYAGGSYEQYF
>15|TRBD2|TRBJ2-3|.|TRBV6-1
TGTGCCAGCATGGGACTAGCTTTTAGTGTAGATACGCAGTATTTT
CASMGLAFSVDTQYF